Each of the 9 T cell receptor beta chains below was sequenced from the same sample in a study of HIV-infected patients and healthy controls. Antiretroviral therapy had run roughly three months, about 14 weeks, before follow-up blood collection. No cell fractionation was done, so the repertoire covers all unsorted peripheral blood T cells. cDNA was made from about 480 ng RNA using alpha and beta constant primers. Using multiplexing indices, alpha and beta chain libraries were generated apart by chain-specific third strand synthesis. TCRdb redid the calling of the 5' RACE reads with MiXCR, one entry per CDR3 protein. The sample has some 7,400 distinct CDR3 sequences, more than 6.5% seen once. Here the sequenced sample was blood, taken during antiretroviral therapy. These receptors were obtained from an adult with HIV infection.

At least ten counts were recorded for this clonotype. Since it is a stray read in a library aimed at alpha chains, this beta chain has a size that is not meaningful. The chain recombines TRBV20-1 with TRBJ2-1, with TRBD2 identical over 11 bases. The CDR3 runs 16 residues. CDR1 DFQATT and CDR2 SNEGSKA come from the germline V gene (reference sequence). The V segment lost 0 bases and the J segment 3 bases; nucleotides outside the gene matches: 4. This chain's CDR3 is CSARELAGANYNEQFF. The DNA for the CDR3 is TGCAGTGCTAGAGAACTAGCGGGGGCCAACTACAATGAGCAGTTCTTC.

This clonotype was recorded at least ten times. This beta chain represents an off-target read in a library built for alpha chains; its size is of limited meaning. The gene calls are TRBV19 and TRBJ2-4; D gene unclear. This CDR3 has 16 amino acids. The V gene lost 3 bases and the J gene lost 2 bases, with 14 bases spanning the gap. Germline V gene data show CDR1 as LNHDA and CDR2 as SQIVND (reference sequence). In DNA form, the CDR3 reads TGTGCCAGTAGTATGGGTGAAGGAAGATCCAAAAACATTCAGTACTTC. As protein: CASSMGEGRSKNIQYF.

This clonotype appeared many times. The library was prepared for alpha chains; this beta chain is a stray read, so its frequency means little. This sequence joins TRBV9 and TRBJ2-1, with TRBD2 matching 7 bases. The CDR3 sequence is 16 residues long. J lost 0 bases, V lost 0 bases, and 3 bases had no gene match. Germline V gene data show CDR1 as SGDLS and CDR2 as YYNGEE. The CDR3 loop reads CASSVGLASSYNEQFF. The CDR3 DNA sequence: TGTGCCAGCAGCGTAGGACTAGCCAGCTCCTACAATGAGCAGTTCTTC.

As regards this clonotype: This beta chain slipped into a library made for alpha chains as a stray read, so its size is not meaningful. This chain connects TRBV7-3 to TRBJ2-3; D is perhaps TRBD2 (6 bases). This CDR3 has 15 amino acids. The germline V and J ends were trimmed by 5 bases and 0 bases, with 12 bases remaining between them. From germline, CDR1 is SGHTA and CDR2 FQGTGA. The CDR3 nucleotides are TGTGCCAGCAGCGAGGGACTTTTAAGCACAGATACGCAGTATTTT. It is translated as CASSEGLLSTDTQYF.

This clonotype was detected many times. A library made for alpha chains picked up this beta chain off target, so its size means little. The chain couples TRBV12-3 or TRBV12-4 to TRBJ2-1; weak D call: TRBD1 (5 bases). Trimming stripped 7 bases from V and 10 bases from J, with 14 bases between. CDR3 length: 12 residues. CDR3 residues: CASTPQRGEQFF. In nucleotides, the CDR3 is TGTGCCAGCACCCCCCAAAGGGGAGAGCAGTTCTTC.

This clonotype was found many times. Since the library was made to target alpha chains, this beta chain is a stray read and its abundance is not meaningful. The chain is built from TRBV5-1 and TRBJ1-2; possibly TRBD1 for D (5 bases). V lost 0 bases and J 2 bases, leaving 8 bases between the germline ends. Germline CDR1 is SGHRS and CDR2 is YFSETQ. This CDR3 is 14 amino acids long. The CDR3 sequence: CASSLEQANYGYTF. DNA for the CDR3: TGCGCCAGCAGCTTGGAACAGGCGAACTATGGCTACACCTTC.

This clonotype was observed a few times. Since the library was made to target alpha chains, this beta chain is a stray read and its abundance is not meaningful. The chain uses TRBV18 and TRBJ1-5; unclear D gene. This CDR3 spans 12 amino acids. CDR1 KGHSH and CDR2 LQKENI come from the germline V gene. Trimming left V 0 bases short and J 7 bases short, with 4 bases between. CDR3 nucleotide sequence: TGTGCCAGCTCACCACCAAACCAGCCCCAGCATTTT. This translates into CASSPPNQPQHF.

In its sample, this clonotype was seen many times. The library was designed around alpha chains, so this beta chain is a stray read whose abundance carries little weight. CDR3 DNA: TGTGCCTGGAGCCCCCGGAGACTGAACACTGAAGCTTTCTTT. Translated, it gives CAWSPRRLNTEAFF. This sequence joins TRBV30 and TRBJ1-1; D is unresolved. Germline assignment: CDR1 GTSNPN and CDR2 SVGIG (reference sequence). This CDR3 comprises 14 residues. Trimming took 3 bases from V and 0 from J, leaving 11 bases between them.

On this clonotype: In a library made to pick up alpha chains, this beta chain is a stray read with a size that means little. CDR3: CASSGAGLASSTDTQYF. In DNA, the CDR3 is TGTGCCAGCAGCGGAGCCGGACTAGCCTCTAGCACAGATACGCAGTATTTT. This chain uses TRBV3-1 with TRBJ2-3, with 8 bases aligning to TRBD2. The J segment lost 0 bases and the V segment lost 5 bases, leaving 10 bases of the junction unmatched. The CDR3 covers 17 residues. CDR1 is LGHDT, CDR2 YNNKEL, per germline (reference sequence).